This T cell receptor (beta chain) was identified in a study of blood T cell repertoires in COVID-19 (TCRdb year 2020). With respect to the entire study: Samples from collaborators originated in the United States, Italy and Spain and spanned both the acute and convalescent phases of COVID-19. The material from the prospective study consisted of cDNA or gDNA derived from T cells, B-cell-depleted T cells, or PBMCs. The dataset comprised deeply sampled blood TCRbeta repertoires from subjects exposed to, actively infected with, or recovered from COVID-19. The repertoires were released in a freely available public database meant as a resource for research on the immune response to SARS-CoV-2. Samples were obtained from the ongoing ImmuneRACE study (first 160 participants) and from 1,200 or so subjects provided by 6 global collaborators. The sample metadata nearly always contained a de-identified subject ID, COVID-19 status, age in years and sex. Where available, HLA class I and class II types were obtained from metadata supplied by the sample provider rather than from assay-based typing.

V is reduced by 5 bases and J by 5 bases, leaving a spacing of 15 bases between them. CDR1 and CDR2 (MNHEY, SMNVEV) derive from the germline V gene (reference sequence). Including the terminal cysteine and phenylalanine, the CDR3 comprises 15 residues. This entry keeps only the CDR3 DNA: 45 bases, framed from base 1. Collaborating institutions collected whole blood in K2EDTA tubes following their own protocols. For TCRbeta analysis, collaborator samples were shipped as frozen whole blood, as isolated PBMCs, or as DNA extracted from either sample type. Overall results and qualifications from the work: The quantity of clinical and demographic metadata differed by source and by participant and was supplied without curation.

With regard to this clone: It has no known antigen specificity. No base qualities exist here, and no much larger clone lies one base off it.

TCRbeta CDR3 regions were amplified from genomic DNA by means of the immunoSEQ Assay, a bias-controlled multiplex PCR. Regarding the original processing steps: The number of nucleated cells in each sample was estimated from the amplification of reference gene primers within the assay. To quantify the absolute abundance of each unique TCRbeta CDR3 rearrangement, sequence reads were collapsed and filtered. Productive Simpson clonality was computed per sample as the square root of Simpson's diversity index over productive rearrangements. Here the immuneACCESS table is served through TCRdb, limited to in-frame sequences with V and J called. Missing clones are a known gap in these copies; in checked studies unresolved V genes cover under half, and the rest lacks a known reason. V and J calls plus clone size are reproduced from that table; the DNA served to infer D and trimming. This sample comprises hundreds of thousands of clones, more than 80% of them detected only once. Of the sample, less than 11% falls within the top ten clones.

The clonotype comes from a woman aged 80 or over with acute or convalescent COVID-19. The rearrangement joined TRBV27 to TRBJ1-4, with a tentative D gene TRBD1 over 5 matching bases. The sequencing sample was made of peripheral blood. The DNA sequence is TGTGCCAGCAGTCGGTACTACCCAGGGAATGAAAAACTGTTTTTT. Translated, it reads CASSRYYPGNEKLFF.